The present T cell receptor (beta chain) was sequenced within a study of technical replicates of blood from a few donors. Germline values: CDR1 SGDLS, CDR2 YYNGEE. V lost 4 bases, J lost 0 bases, and 8 bases stayed unmatched. The CDR3 consists of 17 residues. Data came from immunoSEQ multiplex PCR; TCRdb stores just in-frame clones and leaves some out. The sample yields 15,000 or so clones, around four fifths seen once. The sample comprised PBMCs. This chain uses TRBV9 with TRBJ1-5; 9 bases agree with TRBD1. The receptor's source is a human donor in good health. The CDR3 bases are TGTGCCAGCAGCCCTGGGACAGGGCTTTATAGCAATCAGCCCCAGCATTTT. Encoded protein: CASSPGTGLYSNQPQHF.